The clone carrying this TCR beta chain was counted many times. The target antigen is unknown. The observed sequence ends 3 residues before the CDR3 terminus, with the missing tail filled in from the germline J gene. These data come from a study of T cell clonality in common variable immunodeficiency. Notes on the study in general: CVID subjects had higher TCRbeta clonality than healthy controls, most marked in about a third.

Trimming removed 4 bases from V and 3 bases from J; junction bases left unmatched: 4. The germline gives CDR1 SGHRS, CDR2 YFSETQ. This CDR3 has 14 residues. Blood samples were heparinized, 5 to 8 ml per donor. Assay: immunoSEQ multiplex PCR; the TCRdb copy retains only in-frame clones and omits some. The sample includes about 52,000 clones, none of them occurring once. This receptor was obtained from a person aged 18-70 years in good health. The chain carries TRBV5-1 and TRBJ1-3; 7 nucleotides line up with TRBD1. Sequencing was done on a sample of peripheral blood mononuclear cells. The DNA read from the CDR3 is TGCGCCAGCAGCACCCAGGGGGTTGGAAACACC. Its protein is CASSTQGVGNT. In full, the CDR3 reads CASSTQGVGNTIYF.